This T cell receptor beta chain stems from a study of radiation and T cells in renal cell carcinoma. The length of the CDR3 is 17 residues. With 4 bases clipped from V and 0 bases from J, the junction kept 10 bases outside the gene matches. The germline V gene encodes CDR1 LNHDA and CDR2 SQIVND (reference sequence). Time point here: baseline pretreatment blood. Treatment given: 15 Gy SBRT to primary tumor, nephrectomy 4 weeks later. Clear cell pathology was present in this patient's renal cell carcinoma. Libraries were prepared by immunoSEQ multiplex PCR; TCRdb keeps only in-frame clonotypes and omits some of them. Of about 140,000 clones in the sample, roughly 83% were seen once.

The V gene is TRBV19, the J gene TRBJ2-3; 7 bases match TRBD2. This TCR was recovered from a woman between 45 and 60 years old with renal cell carcinoma. The source material was blood, sampled from a patient whose treatment included radiotherapy and nephrectomy. CDR3 coding DNA: TGTGCCAGTAGTAAACGGGGACTACTAATTAGCACAGATACGCAGTATTTT. Translated, it gives CASSKRGLLISTDTQYF. The full variable domain, rest sourced from reference TRBV19 and TRBJ2-3, is DGGITQSPKYLFRKEGQNVTLSCEQNLNHDAMYWYRQDPGQGLRLIYYSQIVNDFQKGDIAEGYSVSREKKESFPLTVTSAQKNPTAFYLCASSKRGLLISTDTQYFGPGTRLTVL.